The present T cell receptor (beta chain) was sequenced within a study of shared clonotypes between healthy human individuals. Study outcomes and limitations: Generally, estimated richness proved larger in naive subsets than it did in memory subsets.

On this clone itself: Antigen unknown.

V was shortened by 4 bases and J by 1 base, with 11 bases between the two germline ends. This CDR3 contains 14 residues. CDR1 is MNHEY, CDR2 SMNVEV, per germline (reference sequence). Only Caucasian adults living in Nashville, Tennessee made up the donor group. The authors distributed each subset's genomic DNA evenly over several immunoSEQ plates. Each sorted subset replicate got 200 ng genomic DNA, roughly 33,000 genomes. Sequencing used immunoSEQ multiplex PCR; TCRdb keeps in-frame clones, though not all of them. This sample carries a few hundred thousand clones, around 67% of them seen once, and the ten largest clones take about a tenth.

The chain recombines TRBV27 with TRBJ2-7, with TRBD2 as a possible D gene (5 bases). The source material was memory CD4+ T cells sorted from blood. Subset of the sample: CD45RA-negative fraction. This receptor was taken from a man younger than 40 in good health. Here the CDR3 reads CASSYDGNSYEQYF. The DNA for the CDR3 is TGTGCCAGCAGTTATGACGGGAATTCCTACGAGCAGTACTTC.